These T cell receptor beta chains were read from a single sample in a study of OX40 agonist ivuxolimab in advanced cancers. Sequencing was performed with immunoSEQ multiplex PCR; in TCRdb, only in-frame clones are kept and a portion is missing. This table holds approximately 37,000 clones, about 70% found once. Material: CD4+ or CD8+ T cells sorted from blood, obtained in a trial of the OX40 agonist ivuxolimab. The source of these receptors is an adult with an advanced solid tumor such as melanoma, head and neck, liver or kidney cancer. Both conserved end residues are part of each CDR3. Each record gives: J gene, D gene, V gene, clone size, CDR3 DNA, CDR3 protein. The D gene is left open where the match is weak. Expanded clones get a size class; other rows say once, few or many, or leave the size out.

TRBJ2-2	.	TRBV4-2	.	TGTGCCAGCAGGTCAGGGCCCGGGGAGCTGTTTTTT	CASRSGPGELFF
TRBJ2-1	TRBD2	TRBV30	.	TGTGCCTGGAGTGGGCGACTAGCGGCTAGCTCCTACAATGAGCAGTTCTTC	CAWSGRLAASSYNEQFF
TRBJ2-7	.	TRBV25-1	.	TGTGCCAGCAGTGAGACAGCTAGCTCCTACGAGCAGTACTTC	CASSETASSYEQYF
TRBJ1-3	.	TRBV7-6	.	TGTGCCAGCAGCTTAACGGGTAGTGGAAACACCATATATTTT	CASSLTGSGNTIYF
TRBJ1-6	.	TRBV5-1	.	TGCGCCAGCAGCTTGGCGGCAGGGAAATTAACACCCCTCCACTTT	CASSLAAGKLTPLHF
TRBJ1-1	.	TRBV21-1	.	TGTGCCAGCAGCAGAAAACTAGACAGGGGACACACTGAAGCTTTCTTT	CASSRKLDRGHTEAFF
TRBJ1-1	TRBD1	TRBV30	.	TGTGCCTGGAGGACCCGACAGGGCACTGAAGCTTTCTTT	CAWRTRQGTEAFF
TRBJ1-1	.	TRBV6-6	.	TGTGCCAGCAGTTACGGCACTGAAGCTTTCTTT	CASSYGTEAFF
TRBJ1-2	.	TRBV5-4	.	TGTGCCAGCAACCCGGACGGGACGGGCCTTTATGGCTACACCTTC	CASNPDGTGLYGYTF
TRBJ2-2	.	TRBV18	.	TGTGCCAGCTCACTAACGCAGGGCCTGTGGACCGGGGAGCTGTTTTTT	CASSLTQGLWTGELFF
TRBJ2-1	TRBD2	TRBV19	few	TGTGCCAGTAGTATAGATCGCTTAGCGGGGGTGGACAATGAGCAGTTCTTC	CASSIDRLAGVDNEQFF
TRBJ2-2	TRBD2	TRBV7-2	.	TGTGCCAGCAGTCCCAGCGGGGGGGCCCTCACCGGGGAGCTGTTTTTT	CASSPSGGALTGELFF
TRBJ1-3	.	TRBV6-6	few	TGTGCCAGCAGGGGCAGAAGTTCTGGAAACACCATATATTTT	CASRGRSSGNTIYF
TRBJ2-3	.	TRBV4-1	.	TGCGCCAGCAGCCAAGTGCAGGAGGATACGCAGTATTTT	CASSQVQEDTQYF
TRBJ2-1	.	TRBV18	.	TGTGCCAGCTCACCACTTCACGCGTACGAAGCCTACAATGAGCAGTTCTTC	CASSPLHAYEAYNEQFF
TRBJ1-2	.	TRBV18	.	TGTGCCAGCTCACCGAGGAATGATGGCTACACCTTC	CASSPRNDGYTF
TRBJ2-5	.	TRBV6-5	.	TGTGCCAGCAGTTCTAATCGAGAGACCCAGTACTTC	CASSSNRETQYF
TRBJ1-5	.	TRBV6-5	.	TGTGCCAGCAGTTGGGGGAACAGCAATCAGCCCCAGCATTTT	CASSWGNSNQPQHF